The rows below give T cell receptor beta chains drawn from one sample of a study of molecular identifiers for immune sequencing clone quantification. TCRdb analysed the PCR reads with MiXCR anew, one entry per CDR3 protein. Of over 600,000 distinct CDR3 sequences in the sample, just under 20% were seen once. Sequencing was done on a sample of naive CD8+ T cells from blood, with Jurkat cell RNA spiked in. The receptor set was obtained from a human donor in good health. Some libraries in this study had Jurkat cell RNA spiked in. CDR3s leave out the opening cysteine and the closing phenylalanine or tryptophan. Expanded clones get a size class; other rows say once, few or many, or leave the size out.

size: .
V: TRBV3-1
J: TRBJ2-7
CDR3: ASSQDSAQHSHEQY

size: .
V: TRBV30
J: TRBJ2-2
CDR3: AWNLLSGELF

size: few
V: TRBV13
J: TRBJ2-7
CDR3: ASSLNSLTSYEQY

size: .
V: TRBV2
J: TRBJ1-3
CDR3: ASRDRVENGNTIY

size: .
V: TRBV24-1
J: TRBJ1-2
CDR3: ATSERQGRANYGYT

size: many
V: TRBV28
J: TRBJ2-1
CDR3: ASINHRDRTYNEQF

size: many
V: TRBV4-3
J: TRBJ2-1
CDR3: ASSQFGGLADNEQF

size: .
V: TRBV28
J: TRBJ2-2
CDR3: ASSPTMSTGELF

size: .
V: TRBV7-9
J: TRBJ2-1
CDR3: ASSLNGGAGEQF

size: many
V: TRBV7-9
J: TRBJ2-3
CDR3: ASCNGLEGTDTQY

size: few
V: TRBV5-6
J: TRBJ2-1
CDR3: ASSLGSTYEQF

size: .
V: TRBV11-2
J: TRBJ2-1
CDR3: ASSLGTGCNEQF

size: many
V: TRBV4-1
J: TRBJ1-1
CDR3: ASSPGPLNTEAF

size: many
V: TRBV29-1
J: TRBJ1-1
CDR3: SADAGSGTEAF

size: many
V: TRBV10-3
J: TRBJ2-5
CDR3: AISESPKETQY

size: many
V: TRBV24-1
J: TRBJ2-1
CDR3: ATGGVGGNEQF

size: many
V: TRBV30
J: TRBJ1-1
CDR3: AWSAGIEAF

size: many
V: TRBV28
J: TRBJ2-5
CDR3: ASSVPTGSYQETQY

size: .
V: TRBV28
J: TRBJ1-1
CDR3: ASSTRTGAQPTEAF

size: many
V: TRBV7-2
J: TRBJ2-1
CDR3: ASSLLGVGYNEQF

size: many
V: TRBV6-5
J: TRBJ2-7
CDR3: ASSYSGRGAYEQY

size: .
V: TRBV27
J: TRBJ2-7
CDR3: ASSSGRRLYEQY